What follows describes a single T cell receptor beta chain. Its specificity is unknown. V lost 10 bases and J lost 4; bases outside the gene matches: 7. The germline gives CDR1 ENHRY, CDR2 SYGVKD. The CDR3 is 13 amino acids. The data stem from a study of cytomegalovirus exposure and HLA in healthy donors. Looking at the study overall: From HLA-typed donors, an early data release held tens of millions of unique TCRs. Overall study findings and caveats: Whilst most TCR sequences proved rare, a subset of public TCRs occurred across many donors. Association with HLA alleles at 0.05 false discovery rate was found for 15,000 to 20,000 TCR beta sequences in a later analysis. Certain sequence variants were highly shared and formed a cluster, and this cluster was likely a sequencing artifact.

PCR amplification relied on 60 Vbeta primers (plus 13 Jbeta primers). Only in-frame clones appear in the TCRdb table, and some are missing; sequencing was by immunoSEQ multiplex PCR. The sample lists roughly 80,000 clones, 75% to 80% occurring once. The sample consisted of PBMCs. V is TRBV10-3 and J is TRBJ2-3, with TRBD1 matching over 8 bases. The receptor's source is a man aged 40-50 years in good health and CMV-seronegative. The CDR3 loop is CATQGADADTQYF. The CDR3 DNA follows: TGTGCCACCCAGGGGGCCGACGCAGATACGCAGTATTTT.